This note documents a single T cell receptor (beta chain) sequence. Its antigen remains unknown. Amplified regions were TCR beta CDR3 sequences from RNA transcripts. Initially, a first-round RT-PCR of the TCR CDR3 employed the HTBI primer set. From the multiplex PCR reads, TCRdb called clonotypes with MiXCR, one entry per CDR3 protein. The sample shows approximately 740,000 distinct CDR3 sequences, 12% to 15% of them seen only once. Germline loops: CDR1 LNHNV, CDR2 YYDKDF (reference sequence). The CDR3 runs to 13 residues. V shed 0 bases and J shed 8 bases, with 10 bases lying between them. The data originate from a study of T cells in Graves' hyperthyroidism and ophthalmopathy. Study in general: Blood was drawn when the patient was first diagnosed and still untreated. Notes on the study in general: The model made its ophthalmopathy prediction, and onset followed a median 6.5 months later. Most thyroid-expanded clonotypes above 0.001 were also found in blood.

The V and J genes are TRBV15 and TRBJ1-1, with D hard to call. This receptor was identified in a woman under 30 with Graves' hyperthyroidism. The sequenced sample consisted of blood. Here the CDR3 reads CATSRDYAGEAFF. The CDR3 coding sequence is TGTGCCACCAGCAGAGATTATGCGGGGGAAGCTTTCTTT.